A single sample gave rise to the 31 T cell receptor beta chains below, sequenced in a study of blood T cells in healthy people across ages. A second PCR of about 7 to 12 cycles used a sample-barcoded 5' primer and a J-beta primer mix. TCRdb called the 5' RACE reads again in MiXCR, with one record for every CDR3 protein. Of 540,000 or so distinct CDR3 sequences in the sample, around 24% were seen once. This same sample was also taken into another study, of T cells of mothers and their children.

The sequenced sample was blood. Receptors were obtained from a boy aged 10-17 years in good health.

This clonotype was seen a few times. The chain carries TRBV4-2 and TRBJ1-2; D gene ambiguous. This CDR3 contains 15 residues. The germline V gene has CDR1 LGHNA and CDR2 YNFKEQ. With 4 bases removed from V and 7 bases from J, the gap between germline ends came to 19 bases. The CDR3 DNA reads as TGTGCCAGCAGCCTCCTAAATGAGGGCCCGGGTGGCTACACCTTC. This encodes CASSLLNEGPGGYTF.

V and J are TRBV9 and TRBJ2-5, with D tentatively TRBD1 (5 bases). Germline V gene lookup returns CDR1 SGDLS and CDR2 YYNGEE. The CDR3 has 16 amino acids. The germline V and J ends were trimmed by 2 bases and 4 bases, with 18 bases remaining between them. This CDR3 reads CASSVARAGLLETQYF. As DNA, the CDR3 is TGTGCCAGCAGCGTTGCCCGGGCAGGGCTCCTAGAGACCCAGTACTTC.

The chain combines TRBV6-4 with TRBJ2-1, with TRBD2 identical over 11 bases. CDR3 size: 17 residues. Losses at the gene ends were 4 bases for V and 5 bases for J; bases not matched to a gene: 10. From germline, CDR1 is MRHNA and CDR2 SNTAGT. The CDR3 spells CASSAEGLAGTHNEQFF. The CDR3 DNA follows: TGTGCCAGCAGTGCCGAAGGACTAGCGGGTACTCACAATGAGCAGTTCTTC.

This clonotype appeared a single time. This chain connects TRBV12-3 or TRBV12-4 to TRBJ1-1; TRBD1 matches at 9 bases. Trimming cost V 1 base and J 4 bases; bases outside gene matches: 4. There are 15 residues in the CDR3. CDR3 sequence (DNA): TGTGCCAGCAGTTTAGAGGGGACAGGGCCCACTGAAGCTTTCTTT. Amino acid sequence: CASSLEGTGPTEAFF.

This clonotype was counted only a few times. The V and J genes are TRBV20-1 and TRBJ2-5; possibly TRBD1 for D (5 bases). This CDR3 comprises 15 residues. V was trimmed by 3 bases and J by 4 bases, leaving 18 bases between them. Germline CDR1 reads DFQATT; CDR2 reads SNEGSKA (reference sequence). CDR3 bases: TGCAGTGCTAGTCCCGGTCTAGGGGTTGGAGAGACCCAGTACTTC. Its translation is CSASPGLGVGETQYF.

This chain links TRBV7-2 with TRBJ1-1; D is possibly TRBD1 (6 bases). The CDR3 totals 14 residues. V was trimmed by 1 base and J by 5 bases, leaving 11 bases between them. Looked up from germline, CDR1 is SGHTA and CDR2 is FQGNSA. Written as DNA, the CDR3 is TGTGCCAGCAGCTTAGTGTCAGGGGATACTGAAGCTTTCTTT. It encodes CASSLVSGDTEAFF.

Ten or more counts support this clonotype. The CDR3 reads CASSRGTVEETQYF. DNA for the CDR3: TGTGCCAGCTCCCGAGGGACGGTTGAAGAGACCCAGTACTTC. The chain combines TRBV18 with TRBJ2-5; D is possibly TRBD1 or TRBD2 (5 bases each). The CDR3 contains 14 residues. Trimming took off 6 bases at V and 3 bases at J, with 14 bases between the two ends. Germline values: CDR1 KGHSH, CDR2 LQKENI.

This rearrangement joins TRBV27 to TRBJ2-1; 9 nucleotides match TRBD1. The junction had 8 bases not matched to a gene; V was cut back by 6 bases and J by 5 bases. The length of the CDR3 is 15 residues. Germline V CDR1 and CDR2: MNHEY, SMNVEV (reference sequence). The CDR3 region is CASSLWTGVHNEQFF. In DNA form, the CDR3 reads TGTGCCAGCAGCCTCTGGACAGGGGTACACAATGAGCAGTTCTTC.

The chain recombines TRBV20-1 with TRBJ1-2; TRBD1 is a possible D gene (5 bases). There are 12 residues in the CDR3. Germline V gene lookup returns CDR1 DFQATT and CDR2 SNEGSKA (reference sequence). V lost 6 bases, J lost 8 bases, and 16 bases lay in between. In DNA, the CDR3 is TGCAGTGCGAGGGACGTGGGGGGAGGCTACACCTTC. Amino acid sequence: CSARDVGGGYTF.

The chain recombines TRBV12-3 or TRBV12-4 with TRBJ2-7; D assignment may be TRBD1 or TRBD2 (6 bases each). TRBJ2-5 explains the end of the DNA better; the J call may be wrong. This CDR3 spans 15 amino acids. The chain's CDR3 is CASSLGGTRQETQYF. The CDR3 DNA is TGTGCCAGCAGTTTAGGCGGGACACGACAAGAGACCCAGTACTTC.

This clonotype was counted only a few times. The CDR3, as DNA: TGTGCCAGCAGCGAAACGGGCGCGGGCGTAACCGGGACAGATATTATATTGAACACTGAAGCTTTCTTT. Its protein product is CASSETGAGVTGTDIILNTEAFF. The chain employs TRBV28 and TRBJ1-1, with 7 bases lining up with TRBD1. The V gene end was trimmed by 6 bases and the J gene end by 0 bases; junction bases not matched to a gene: 31. Germline V gene sequence: CDR1 MDHEN, CDR2 SYDVKM. The CDR3 covers 23 residues.

This chain connects TRBV20-1 to TRBJ2-5; a possible D gene is TRBD2 (6 bases). Germline values: CDR1 DFQATT, CDR2 SNEGSKA (reference sequence). CDR3 length: 13 residues. V lost 3 bases and J lost 5, with 13 bases in between. The CDR3 here is CSASELARETQYF. CDR3 DNA: TGCAGTGCTAGTGAACTAGCTAGGGAGACCCAGTACTTC.

The rearrangement joins TRBV10-3 to TRBJ2-5; the match to TRBD2 covers 9 bases. J was trimmed by 1 base and V by 0 bases; bases with no gene match: 6. The CDR3 runs 17 residues. CDR1 is ENHRY and CDR2 is SYGVKD in the germline V gene. The CDR3 bases are TGTGCCATCAGTGAGTCGGTCTTAGCGGGAGCCCAAGAGACCCAGTACTTC. This translates into CAISESVLAGAQETQYF.

Ten or more counts support this clonotype. The gene calls are TRBV7-3 and TRBJ2-1, with TRBD2 matching over 15 bases. Losses at the gene ends were 0 bases for V and 2 bases for J; bases not matched to a gene: 5. Germline-derived CDR1 and CDR2 are SGHTA and FQGTGA. This CDR3 is 19 amino acids long. CDR3 sequence reads: CASSLTPWTSGRAYNEQFF. The CDR3 DNA follows: TGTGCCAGCAGCTTAACCCCGTGGACTAGCGGGAGGGCCTACAATGAGCAGTTCTTC.

This clonotype has just a few counts. The chain joins TRBV14 to TRBJ2-1; D gene uncertain. CDR3 length: 12 residues. In germline, CDR1 is SGHDN, CDR2 FVKESK. V gave up 4 bases and J gave up 7 bases, with 8 bases separating them. CDR3 sequence (DNA): TGTGCCAGCAGCCCATTTGGGAATGAGCAGTTCTTC. Translating gives CASSPFGNEQFF.

The rearrangement joins TRBV10-3 to TRBJ2-1; 10 bases agree with TRBD2. The CDR3 has 16 amino acids. CDR1 is ENHRY and CDR2 is SYGVKD in the germline V gene. With 8 bases clipped from V and 9 bases from J, the junction kept 16 bases outside the gene matches. Here the CDR3 DNA reads TGTGCCATCCCTCCCATCGGTAGCGGGAGGTATATTGAGCAGTTCTTC. The encoded protein is CAIPPIGSGRYIEQFF.

The rearrangement uses TRBV28 and TRBJ1-4, with TRBD1 as a possible D gene (5 bases). V lost 7 bases and J lost 5, with 14 bases in between. The CDR3 runs 14 residues. Germline V CDR1 and CDR2: MDHEN, SYDVKM. CDR3 region: CASKRGYTNEKLFF. In nucleotides, the CDR3 is TGTGCCAGCAAACGGGGCTACACCAATGAAAAACTGTTTTTT.

This clonotype showed up just once. Here the CDR3 DNA reads TGCAGTGCTACTGGGACTCCCTACGAGCAGTACTTC. Translating gives CSATGTPYEQYF. J is TRBJ2-1 and V is TRBV20-1; perhaps TRBD2 as D (6 bases). The DNA matches TRBJ2-7 better at its end, which makes the J call doubtful. Germline V gives CDR1 DFQATT, CDR2 SNEGSKA (reference sequence). The CDR3 extends over 12 amino acids.

The chain uses TRBV7-8 and TRBJ2-7; perhaps TRBD2 as D (6 bases). The length of the CDR3 is 16 residues. Per the germline V gene, CDR1 is SGHVS and CDR2 is FQNEAQ. V lost 0 bases and J 3 bases, leaving 15 bases between the germline ends. The CDR3 sequence: CASSLALGGFSYEQYF. For the CDR3, the DNA is TGTGCCAGCAGCTTAGCGCTGGGAGGTTTCAGCTACGAGCAGTACTTC.

CDR3 amino acids: CASSPRTGFREQYF. CDR3 DNA: TGTGCCAGCAGCCCCCGGACAGGTTTTAGGGAGCAGTACTTC. This chain links TRBV7-2 with TRBJ2-7; 7 bases line up with TRBD1. From germline, CDR1 is SGHTA and CDR2 FQGNSA. J gave up 7 bases and V 5 bases, and 11 bases lay outside the gene matches. This CDR3 comprises 14 residues.

The chain links TRBV20-1 to TRBJ2-7; D tentatively fits TRBD1 or TRBD2 (5 bases each). Per germline, CDR1 DFQATT and CDR2 SNEGSKA (reference sequence). V lost 5 bases, J lost 5 bases, and 19 bases lay in between. CDR3 length: 14 residues. CDR3 sequence: CSAPPGRGNNEQYF. Here the CDR3 DNA reads TGCAGTGCTCCCCCAGGGAGAGGGAATAACGAGCAGTACTTC.

This chain links TRBV29-1 with TRBJ2-1; D might be TRBD2 (5 bases). This CDR3 region has 12 residues. Germline lookup yields CDR1 SQVTM and CDR2 ANQGSEA. Trimming left V 4 bases short and J 6 bases short, with 10 bases between. The CDR3 coding sequence is TGCAGCGTTGGAGGACTGCGCAATGAGCAGTTCTTC. Translation gives CSVGGLRNEQFF.

In its sample, this clonotype was seen a few times. At one end the junction does not follow the germline gene, possibly because of a read error. V and J are TRBV14 and TRBJ1-1; D is unresolved. The CDR3 is 13 amino acids. The germline CDR1 and CDR2 sequences are SGHDN and FVKESK. CDR3 bases: TGCGCCAGCAGCCTTGCTTTGGACACTGAAGCTTTCTTT. It yields the protein CASSLALDTEAFF.

The chain joins TRBV7-2 to TRBJ2-1; 9 bases are shared with TRBD2. Germline values: CDR1 SGHTA, CDR2 FQGNSA. J was trimmed by 6 bases and V by 4 bases; bases with no gene match: 16. The CDR3 extends over 18 amino acids. The CDR3 sequence: CASSSAPLNWREGNEQFF. In DNA, the CDR3 is TGTGCCAGCAGCTCCGCCCCACTAAACTGGCGGGAGGGCAATGAGCAGTTCTTC. The variable domain in full, completed from reference TRBV7-2 and TRBJ2-1, reads GAGVSQSPSNKVTEKGKDVELRCDPISGHTALYWYRQSLGQGLEFLIYFQGNSAPDKSGLPSDRFSAERTGGSVSTLTIQRTQQEDSAVYLCASSSAPLNWREGNEQFFGPGTRLTVL.

V and J are TRBV4-1 and TRBJ2-5; TRBD2 agrees at 13 bases. The J call could be wrong; TRBJ2-1 is a better fit for the DNA end. The V gene's germline CDR1 is MGHRA and CDR2 YSYEKL. This CDR3 spans 19 amino acids. Here the CDR3 reads CASSFRGLAGRSSYNEQFF. The CDR3 DNA reads TGCGCCAGCAGCTTCAGGGGACTAGCGGGACGGAGCTCCTACAATGAGCAGTTCTTC.

The V and J genes are TRBV11-2 and TRBJ1-1, with unresolved D. V dropped 1 base and J dropped 0 bases, with 9 bases sitting between them. Germline V CDR1 and CDR2: SGHAT, FQNNGV. This CDR3 comprises 15 residues. The CDR3 bases are TGTGCCAGCAGCTTAGTTGGATACATGAACACTGAAGCTTTCTTT. It yields the protein CASSLVGYMNTEAFF.

CDR3 sequence: CASSDSATYEQYF. CDR3 DNA sequence: TGTGCCAGCAGTGATTCGGCGACCTACGAGCAGTACTTC. This chain links TRBV25-1 with TRBJ2-5, with D unclear. The J call may not be correct, given that the DNA end is closer to TRBJ2-7. Germline CDR1 is MGHDK and CDR2 is SYGVNS. The CDR3 sequence is 13 residues long.

The gene calls are TRBV20-1 and TRBJ2-5, with 10 bases aligning to TRBD1. The tail of the sequence fits TRBJ2-7 better, so the J call may be wrong. This CDR3 is 13 amino acids long. The germline CDR1 and CDR2 sequences are DFQATT and SNEGSKA (reference sequence). CDR3 region: CSASRQGANEQYF. Here the CDR3 DNA reads TGCAGTGCTTCCCGACAGGGGGCCAACGAGCAGTACTTC.

This clonotype was seen more than once but under ten times. This chain uses TRBV6-2 or TRBV6-3 with TRBJ2-3, with D uncertain. Germline CDR1 MNHEY, CDR2 SVGEGT. The germline V and J ends were trimmed by 6 bases and 3 bases, with 16 bases remaining between them. This CDR3 has 15 residues. The CDR3 sequence: CASRKTLDGTDTQYF. CDR3 DNA sequence: TGTGCCAGCAGAAAAACTCTCGACGGTACAGATACGCAGTATTTT.

The chain couples TRBV12-3 or TRBV12-4 to TRBJ2-6; D is possibly TRBD1 (6 bases). The V gene lost 2 bases and the J gene lost 0 bases, with 26 bases spanning the gap. The length of the CDR3 is 22 residues. Here the CDR3 reads CASSLKGRGILGATSGANVLTF. The DNA for the CDR3 is TGTGCCAGCAGTTTAAAGGGCAGGGGAATCTTGGGGGCCACCTCTGGGGCCAACGTCCTGACTTTC.

The chain joins TRBV3-1 to TRBJ2-7; D remains unclear. CDR1 is LGHDT, CDR2 YNNKEL, per germline (reference sequence). This CDR3 region has 14 residues. Trimming pared 0 bases from V and 0 bases from J, leaving 6 bases between. CDR3 amino acids: CASSQDSISYEQYF. CDR3 nucleotides: TGTGCCAGCAGCCAAGACAGTATCTCCTACGAGCAGTACTTC.